This T cell receptor beta chain appears in the sequencing data of a study of blood T cell repertoires in COVID-19. This CDR3 has 15 amino acids. Germline trimming cut 5 bases from V and 10 bases from J; bases unmatched to any gene: 11. CDR1 is MNHEY, CDR2 SMNVEV, per germline (reference sequence). Cohort allocation depended upon clinical history that participants reported. As handled by the study authors: Reference gene primer amplification yielded estimated nucleated cell counts. TCRdb keeps only in-frame clones here, not all; method: immunoSEQ multiplex PCR. The DNA gave D and trimming, while V, J and clone size come from that table. The table lists 350,000 or so clones, 80% to 95% of them singletons.

The rearrangement uses TRBV27 and TRBJ1-6; 7 nucleotides agree with TRBD1. This TCR was sampled from a woman younger than 45 who had recovered from COVID-19. The sequenced sample was PBMCs or T cells enriched from blood (not recorded which). DNA of the CDR3: TGTGCCAGCAGTCGAGTACAGGGGTTAGGGTCACCCCTCCACTTT. Protein product: CASSRVQGLGSPLHF.